This record concerns one TCR beta chain sequence. The target of this receptor is not known. Nothing much larger sits one base from this clone, and base qualities are not available. Receptor amplification or capture employed the immunoSEQ multiplex PCR assay. For the multiplex PCR, a mixture combining 60 forward primers for TCR Vbeta segments and 13 reverse primers for TCR Jbeta segments was used. The CDR3 region of rearranged TCR beta genes was amplified from genomic DNA by a multiplex PCR assay. The amplified TCR beta libraries were sequenced on the Illumina HiSeq System as 87-base-pair reads. The original methods were these. In a later analysis, some 80 million unique TCR beta chains were counted across the 500 to 850 repertoires, and roughly 11 million of these chains were shared by at least two donors. Raw reads were error-corrected and collapsed into unique sequences with a nearest-neighbor algorithm that merged closely related sequences to remove PCR and sequencing errors. Alignment of CDR3 sequences to IMGT reference sequences was used to assign V, D and J gene segments. For a sequence to be retained, a match of at least six nucleotides to both a V gene segment and a J gene segment was required. A rearrangement was called productive if the CDR3 had no stop codons and remained in frame with V and J, and every other rearrangement was called non-productive. CDR3 was defined according to IMGT convention as the region running from the second conserved V-encoded cysteine to the conserved J-encoded phenylalanine. The earlier analysis of some 540 of the donors excluded any sequence lacking an unambiguous match to a single V gene segment. An earlier analysis of 587 of the donors classified V segments as functional when productive rearrangements were above 56.7% and as segregating when the standard deviation between donors was above 5%. A statistical classification framework was built for diagnosing cytomegalovirus status from the catalog of TCR beta chain sequences. A later analysis assigned V and J genes by comparing TCR nucleotide sequences with IMGT/GENE-DB human TR gene sequences. The TCRdist pipeline was used in a later analysis to assign CDR3 sequences and most-parsimonious VDJ recombination scenarios. A later analysis defined each TCR beta chain by its CDR3 amino acid sequence plus V-gene family, and excluded reads lacking a unique V-gene family. A later analysis removed 500 to 600 highly shared, low-generation-probability nucleotide sequences to deal with suspected cross-contamination and a sequencing artifact. In a later analysis, a clonal expansion index was calculated for each public chain from normalized within-repertoire ranks of inferred template counts. A later analysis computed generation probabilities with a VDJ recombination model fitted to out-of-frame rearrangements, and checked the results against IGoR. In a later analysis, hypergeometric tests were used to score TCR-TCR, TCR-HLA and TCR-CMV co-occurrence, with a repertoire-size bias correction applied to TCR pairs. In a later analysis, false discovery rates were estimated by permuting HLA or CMV assignments 20 times. A later analysis grouped co-occurring TCRs with DBSCAN, adding TCRdist sequence similarity when clustering within HLA-allele-positive subsets. Co-occurrence clustering excluded repertoires with fewer than 30,000 or more than 120,000 public chains, plus five with anomalous nucleotide sharing. Entries here come from immuneACCESS through TCRdb and include only in-frame sequences with V and J called. Some clones fail to appear in such tables; in the studies checked, an unresolved V gene covers under half of the shortfall, and the cause of the remainder is unknown. That table is the source of V, J and clone size, and D and trimming were worked out from the DNA. This sample has tens of thousands of clones in its table, and 81% of those were observed once. 1.2% of the sample is in the top ten clones.

A distance of 15 bases separates the germline ends of V and J, which lose 1 base and 3 bases respectively. The CDR1 and CDR2 encoded by the germline V gene (reference sequence) are GTSNPN and SVGIG. The CDR3, from cysteine to phenylalanine, totals 15 residues. Only CDR3 DNA is held: 45 bases, read in frame from base 1. The source of the sample is a study of cytomegalovirus exposure and HLA in healthy donors (dated 2017 in TCRdb). Looking at the study overall: An earlier analysis of fewer than 750 of the donors reported 276 Gb of sequence data and 100 million to 120 million unique TCR beta sequences obtained from about 170 million T cells. An early release covering some 640 HLA-typed donors comprised about 300 gigabases of sequencing data and around 80 million unique TCR sequences. Among the roughly 390 genotyped donors, around 81% belonged to the genetic ancestry cluster associated with self-reported Caucasian donors. The study aimed to test whether signatures of past pathogen exposure could be identified by cataloging public T cell receptors. The study profiled the T cell repertoires of 550 to 700 subjects by immunosequencing and related them to cytomegalovirus serostatus. A separate validation cohort of roughly 130 different subjects was used in addition to the 666-subject first cohort. The study combined high-throughput TCR immunosequencing, statistical association of individual TCRs with disease status, and machine learning to predict cytomegalovirus infection status. In a later analysis, previously published TCR beta repertoires from 666 donors were re-analyzed and high-resolution HLA genotyping was added so that TCR occurrence patterns could be studied. Rather than using new phenotypic data, the later analysis identified candidate immune exposures from TCR beta sequences and from how often those sequences occurred across donors. In an earlier analysis of 587 of the donors, high-throughput TCR beta sequencing was used to judge whether each TCR beta V gene segment behaved as functional or pseudogenic. Donor age, sex, ethnicity and CMV serostatus were collected together with the repertoire data. Genome-wide SNP genotypes for about three fifths of the roughly 670 donors were used in a later genetic analysis, which treated that subset as a discovery cohort. Every repertoire in the discovery cohort had been generated on one and the same sequencing platform. HLA typing included class I and class II loci at four-digit resolution. The number of donors typed differed by locus, with 629-630 for A, B, C, DRB1 and DQB1, roughly 520 for DQA1, over 600 for DPA1, and under 490 for DPB1. About 5 DR-DQ haplotypes were handled as single units for association and clustering, since linkage in the cohort was strong. Among around 400 genotyped donors of the cohort, an average of about 240,000 unique TCR beta nucleotide sequences were sequenced per donor, roughly 18% of them non-productive. Overall results and qualifications from the work: An association between a missense DCLRE1C variant and V-gene and J-gene trimming of TCR beta chains was found in a later genetic analysis and replicated in an independent cohort. Linkage disequilibrium might explain the correlated functional status among segregating V segments, but an unknown experimental factor could not be excluded. Because counts were too low, about 15 rarely observed V segments, including chromosome 9 orphons, were left out of the earlier analysis of over 550 of the donors. The study listed 150 to 200 TCR beta chains as associated with cytomegalovirus. Specific HLA alleles were associated with over 15,000 TCR beta sequences at a false discovery rate of 0.05 in a later analysis. Some IMGT-functional V segments, including TRBV6-2 and TRBV6-3, could not be told apart with the 87-base-pair reads, so those segments were excluded. Assigning TCR associations to individual alleles was difficult when HLA alleles, especially DR and DQ, strongly co-occurred. According to a later analysis, most CMV-associated TCR beta chains appeared to be HLA-restricted, and the HLA associations seemed to be driven largely by CMV exposure. A later genetic analysis reported fewer N-insertions in productive TCRs among donors in an Asian-associated ancestry cluster than the roughly 700-donor mean. Compared with equally common non-associated chains, HLA-associated TCR beta chains in a later analysis were more clonally expanded and had lower generation probabilities. Three of the identified cytomegalovirus-associated TCR beta chains were confirmed in vitro to be specific for cytomegalovirus antigens. While some public TCRs were present in many individuals, most TCR sequences turned up only very rarely across donors. Because some donors lacked HLA typing at each locus, the association tests relied only on the typed subset. This cohort had only TCR beta chains sequenced, and the lack of alpha or paired-chain data limited which features could be detected. According to the authors, the approach could potentially be generalized to other disease states and immunological phenotypes. A later analysis reported that several top co-occurrence clusters appeared linked to parvovirus B19, influenza, CMV and Epstein-Barr virus. In a later analysis, the rate of TCR association differed among HLA loci, with DRB1 alleles having the most associated TCRs and HLA-C alleles having the fewest. The classifier was reported to diagnose cytomegalovirus status with high specificity and sensitivity in both the original cohort and the validation cohort. A group of highly shared sequence variants was considered likely to be a technical artifact of the sequencing pipeline. CMV serostatus was the only immune exposure information available for the cohort. Roughly uniform sequencing depth across donors was assumed in presence/absence analyses, although this assumption may not hold. In an earlier analysis of 587 of the donors, most TCR beta V segments appeared in productive rearrangements about 87% or about 30% of the time, broadly matching IMGT annotations. A further reported finding was that TCR beta sequences accurately predicted the HLA-A and HLA-B alleles for most subjects in the first cohort.

The cohort consisted of approximately 690 healthy bone marrow donors. At the time of sampling, every cohort member was nominally healthy, though immune exposures that went unrecorded were likely present. The donor was CMV seropositive and belonged to the group of 250 to 300 seropositive cohort members. A peripheral blood sample was collected from each donor, and TCR beta sequencing was performed on peripheral blood mononuclear cells. Genomic DNA extraction from the blood cell samples was performed with the Qiagen DNeasy Blood Extraction Kit. The specimen sequenced was PBMCs. The TCR comes from a girl aged 2 to 10 in good health and CMV-seropositive. The rearrangement joined TRBV30 to TRBJ1-2; the D gene is not confidently resolved. The CDR3 in this case is CAWSGLTRGYYGYTF. The sequenced DNA: TGTGCCTGGAGTGGGCTGACTCGGGGATACTATGGCTACACCTTC.